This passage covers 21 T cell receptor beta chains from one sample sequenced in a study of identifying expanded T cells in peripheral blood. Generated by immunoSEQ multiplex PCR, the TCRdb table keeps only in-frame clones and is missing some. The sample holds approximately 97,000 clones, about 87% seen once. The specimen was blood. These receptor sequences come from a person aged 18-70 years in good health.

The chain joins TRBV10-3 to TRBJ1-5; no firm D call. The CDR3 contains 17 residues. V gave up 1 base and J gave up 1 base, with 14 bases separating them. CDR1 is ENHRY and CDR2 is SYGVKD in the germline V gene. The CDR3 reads CAISEFGTSGSNQPQHF. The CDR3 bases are TGTGCCATCAGTGAGTTTGGCACCTCAGGAAGCAATCAGCCCCAGCATTTT.

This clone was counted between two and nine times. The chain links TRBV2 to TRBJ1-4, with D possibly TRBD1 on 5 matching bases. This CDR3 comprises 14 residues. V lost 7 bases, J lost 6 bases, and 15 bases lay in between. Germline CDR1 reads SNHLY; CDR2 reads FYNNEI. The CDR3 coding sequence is TGTGCCAGCAAGCCCCGGGGGGGGGATGAAAAACTGTTTTTT. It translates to CASKPRGGDEKLFF.

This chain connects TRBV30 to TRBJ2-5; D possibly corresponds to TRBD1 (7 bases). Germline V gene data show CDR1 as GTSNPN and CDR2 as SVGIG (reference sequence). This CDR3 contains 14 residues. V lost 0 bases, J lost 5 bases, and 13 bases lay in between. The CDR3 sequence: CAWSVRDSPETQYF. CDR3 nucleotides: TGTGCCTGGAGTGTGCGGGACAGCCCTGAGACCCAGTACTTC.

CDR3 loop: CASSSSGNSNQPQHF. The CDR3 DNA reads TGTGCCAGCAGTTCCTCCGGGAACAGCAATCAGCCCCAGCATTTT. V is TRBV27 and J is TRBJ1-5; no clear D gene. From germline, CDR1 is MNHEY and CDR2 SMNVEV (reference sequence). Trimming stripped 4 bases from V and 1 base from J, with 11 bases between. The CDR3 is 15 amino acids.

CDR3 protein: CASGSLNTEAFF. The CDR3 bases are TGTGCTAGTGGTTCCCTGAACACTGAAGCTTTCTTT. V and J are TRBV12-5 and TRBJ1-1, with unresolved D. The CDR3 runs 12 residues. Trimming pared 4 bases from V and 0 bases from J, leaving 3 bases between. CDR1 is LGHNT and CDR2 is FRNRAP in the germline V gene.

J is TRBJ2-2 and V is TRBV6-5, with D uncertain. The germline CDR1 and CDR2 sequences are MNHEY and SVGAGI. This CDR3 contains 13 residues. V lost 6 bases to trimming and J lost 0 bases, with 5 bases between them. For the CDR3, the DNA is TGTGCCAGCAGGGCCCCGAACACCGGGGAGCTGTTTTTT. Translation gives CASRAPNTGELFF.

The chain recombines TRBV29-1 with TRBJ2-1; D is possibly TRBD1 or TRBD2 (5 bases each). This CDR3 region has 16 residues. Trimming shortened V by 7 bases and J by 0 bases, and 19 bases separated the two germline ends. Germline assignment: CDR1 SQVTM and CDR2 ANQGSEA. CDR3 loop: CSGLIGGTGSYNEQFF. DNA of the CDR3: TGCAGCGGGTTGATTGGGGGAACGGGCTCCTACAATGAGCAGTTCTTC.

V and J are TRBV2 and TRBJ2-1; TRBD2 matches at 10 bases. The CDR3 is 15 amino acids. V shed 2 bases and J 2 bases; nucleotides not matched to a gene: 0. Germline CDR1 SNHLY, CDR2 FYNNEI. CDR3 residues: CASSELAGAYNEQFF. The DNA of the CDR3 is TGTGCCAGCAGTGAACTAGCGGGAGCCTACAATGAGCAGTTCTTC.

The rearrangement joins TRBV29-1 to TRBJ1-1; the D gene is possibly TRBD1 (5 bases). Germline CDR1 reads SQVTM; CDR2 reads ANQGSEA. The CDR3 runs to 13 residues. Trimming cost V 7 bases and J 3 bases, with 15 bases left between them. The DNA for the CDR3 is TGCAGCGCCGCCCGGGGCTTGGACACTGAAGCTTTCTTT. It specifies CSAARGLDTEAFF.

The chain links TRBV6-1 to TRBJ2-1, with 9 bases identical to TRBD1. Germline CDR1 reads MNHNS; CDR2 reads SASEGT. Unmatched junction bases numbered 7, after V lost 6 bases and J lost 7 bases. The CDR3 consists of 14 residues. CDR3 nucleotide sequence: TGTGCCAGCAGCTTCGGGACAGGGATAAATGAGCAGTTCTTC. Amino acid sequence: CASSFGTGINEQFF.

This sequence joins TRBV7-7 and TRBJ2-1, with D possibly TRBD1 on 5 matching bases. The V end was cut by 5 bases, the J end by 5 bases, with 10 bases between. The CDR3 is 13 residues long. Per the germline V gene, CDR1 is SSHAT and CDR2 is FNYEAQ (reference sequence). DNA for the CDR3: TGTGCCAGCAGCAGGGGTGCGGACAATGAGCAGTTCTTC. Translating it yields CASSRGADNEQFF.

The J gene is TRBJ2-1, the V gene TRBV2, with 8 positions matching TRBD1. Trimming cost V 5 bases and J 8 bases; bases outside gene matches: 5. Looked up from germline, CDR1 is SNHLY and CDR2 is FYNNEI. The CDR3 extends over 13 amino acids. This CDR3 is CASSKDRDDEQFF. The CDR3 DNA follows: TGTGCCAGCAGTAAGGACAGGGATGATGAGCAGTTCTTC. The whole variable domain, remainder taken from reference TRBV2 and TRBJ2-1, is EPEVTQTPSHQVTQMGQEVILRCVPISNHLYFYWYRQILGQKVEFLVSFYNNEISEKSEIFDDQFSVERPDGSNFTLKIRSTKLEDSAMYFCASSKDRDDEQFFGPGTRLTVL.

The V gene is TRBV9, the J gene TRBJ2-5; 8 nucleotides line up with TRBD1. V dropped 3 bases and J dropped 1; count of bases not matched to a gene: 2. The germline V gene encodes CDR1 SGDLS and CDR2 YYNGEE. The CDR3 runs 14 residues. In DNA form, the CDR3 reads TGTGCCAGCAGCGCGGGACAGGCCCAAGAGACCCAGTACTTC. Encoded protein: CASSAGQAQETQYF.

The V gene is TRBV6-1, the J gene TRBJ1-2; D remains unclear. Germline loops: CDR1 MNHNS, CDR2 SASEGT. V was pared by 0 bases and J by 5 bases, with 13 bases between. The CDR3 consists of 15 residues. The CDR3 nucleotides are TGTGCCAGCAGTGAAGCGCCCCGCCGGGATTATGGCTACACCTTC. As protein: CASSEAPRRDYGYTF.

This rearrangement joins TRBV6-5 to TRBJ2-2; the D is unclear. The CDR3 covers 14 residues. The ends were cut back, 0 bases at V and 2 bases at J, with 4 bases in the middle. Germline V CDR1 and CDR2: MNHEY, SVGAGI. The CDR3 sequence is CASSYSVNTGELFF. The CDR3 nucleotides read TGTGCCAGCAGTTACTCTGTAAACACCGGGGAGCTGTTTTTT.

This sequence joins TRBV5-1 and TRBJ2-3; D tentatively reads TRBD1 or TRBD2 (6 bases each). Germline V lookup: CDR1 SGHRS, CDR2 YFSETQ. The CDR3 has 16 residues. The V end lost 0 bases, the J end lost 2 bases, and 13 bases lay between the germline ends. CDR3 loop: CASSLGGGQYTDTQYF. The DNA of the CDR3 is TGCGCCAGCAGCTTGGGGGGAGGACAGTACACAGATACGCAGTATTTT.

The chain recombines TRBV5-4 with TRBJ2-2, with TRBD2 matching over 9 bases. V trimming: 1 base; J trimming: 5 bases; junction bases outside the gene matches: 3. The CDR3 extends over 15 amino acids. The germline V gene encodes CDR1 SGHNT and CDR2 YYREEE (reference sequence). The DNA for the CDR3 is TGTGCCAGCAGCTTGAGGCTAGCGGGAACCGGGGAGCTGTTTTTT. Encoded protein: CASSLRLAGTGELFF.

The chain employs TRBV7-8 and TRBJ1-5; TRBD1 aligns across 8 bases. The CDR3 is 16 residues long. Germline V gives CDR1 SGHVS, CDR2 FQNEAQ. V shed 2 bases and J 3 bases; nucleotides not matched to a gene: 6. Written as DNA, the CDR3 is TGTGCCAGCAGCTTAAGCACAGGGGGTGCCAATCAGCCCCAGCATTTT. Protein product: CASSLSTGGANQPQHF.

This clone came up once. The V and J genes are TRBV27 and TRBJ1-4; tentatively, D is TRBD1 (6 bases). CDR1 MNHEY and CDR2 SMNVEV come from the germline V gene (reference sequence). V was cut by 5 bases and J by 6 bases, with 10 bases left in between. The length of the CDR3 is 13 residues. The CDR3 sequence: CASSLHRDEKLFF. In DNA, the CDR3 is TGTGCCAGCAGTCTCCACAGGGATGAAAAACTGTTTTTT.

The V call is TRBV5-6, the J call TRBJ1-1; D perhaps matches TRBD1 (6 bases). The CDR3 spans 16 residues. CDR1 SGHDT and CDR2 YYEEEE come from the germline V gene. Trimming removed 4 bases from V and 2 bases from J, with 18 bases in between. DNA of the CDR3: TGTGCCAGCAGCCTAACCCAGGGGTTCGACAACACTGAAGCTTTCTTT. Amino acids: CASSLTQGFDNTEAFF.

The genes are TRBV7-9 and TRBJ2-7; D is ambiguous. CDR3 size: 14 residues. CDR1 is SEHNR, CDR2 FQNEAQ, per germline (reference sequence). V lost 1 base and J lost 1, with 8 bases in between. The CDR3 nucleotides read TGTGCCAGCAGCTTAGGGGCTTGGTCCTACGAGCAGTACTTC. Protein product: CASSLGAWSYEQYF.